Shown below are 15 T cell receptor beta chains from a single sample sequenced in a study of blood T cells in healthy people across ages. Sample-barcoded 5' priming and a J-beta primer mix drove a second PCR of about 6 to 12 cycles. From the 5' RACE reads, TCRdb called clonotypes with MiXCR, one entry per CDR3 protein. Of about 640,000 distinct CDR3 sequences detected, under 70% appear once; the ten largest clones hold 35% to 40%. Sequenced material: blood. All receptors derive from a man aged 60 to 75 in good health.

This rearrangement joins TRBV5-1 to TRBJ2-2; TRBD1 agrees at 11 bases. The germline CDR1 and CDR2 sequences are SGHRS and YFSETQ. The CDR3 is 17 residues long. Trimming removed 4 bases from V and 0 bases from J; junction bases left unmatched: 5. For the CDR3, the DNA is TGCGCCAGCAGCCCACCGGGACAGGGGGCGAACACCGGGGAGCTGTTTTTT. It translates to CASSPPGQGANTGELFF.

The chain has TRBV5-1 and TRBJ2-5; 12 bases fit TRBD1. The trim removed 1 base at V and 4 bases at J, leaving 5 bases unmatched. In germline, CDR1 is SGHRS, CDR2 YFSETQ. CDR3 length: 16 amino acids. The CDR3 bases are TGCGCCAGCAGCTTGTTTGGGACAGGGGGCGGAGAGACCCAGTACTTC. Residues: CASSLFGTGGGETQYF. The full variable domain, completed using reference TRBV5-1 and TRBJ2-5, is KAGVTQTPRYLIKTRGQQVTLSCSPISGHRSVSWYQQTPGQGLQFLFEYFSETQRNKGNFPGRFSGRQFSNSRSEMNVSTLELGDSALYLCASSLFGTGGGETQYFGPGTRLLVL.

This chain joins TRBV4-2 and TRBJ2-3, with TRBD2 matching 9 bases. CDR3 length: 16 residues. J was trimmed by 3 bases and V by 0 bases; bases with no gene match: 4. The germline V gene encodes CDR1 LGHNA and CDR2 YNFKEQ. CDR3 DNA sequence: TGTGCCAGCAGCCAAGATGGGCGGGGGGGGACAGATACGCAGTATTTT. Its translation: CASSQDGRGGTDTQYF.

This clonotype appeared a few times. The chain joins TRBV20-1 to TRBJ2-5; the match to TRBD2 covers 13 bases. J lost 4 bases, V lost 1 base, and 3 bases had no gene match. Germline CDR1 DFQATT, CDR2 SNEGSKA (reference sequence). This CDR3 has 15 amino acids. The CDR3 loop reads CSARVRTSGGETQYF. The CDR3, as DNA: TGCAGTGCTAGAGTCCGGACTAGCGGGGGAGAGACCCAGTACTTC.

This clonotype came up once. V usage is TRBV6-6 and J usage is TRBJ1-5; 8 bases line up with TRBD1. The CDR3 loop spans 16 amino acids. After removal of 5 bases from V and 2 bases from J, the junction contained 8 bases not matched to a gene. Germline assignment: CDR1 MNHNY and CDR2 SVGAGI (reference sequence). The CDR3 nucleotides are TGTGCCAGCAGTCCCCAGGGGGCTTTTGGCAATCAGCCCCAGCATTTT. The encoded protein is CASSPQGAFGNQPQHF.

J is TRBJ2-3 and V is TRBV3-1, with 7 bases aligning to TRBD1. The CDR3 covers 15 residues. Germline assignment: CDR1 LGHDT and CDR2 YNNKEL (reference sequence). V was pared by 1 base and J by 5 bases, with 6 bases of the junction left unmatched. The CDR3 loop is CASSQGRPGGDTQYF. CDR3 nucleotides: TGTGCCAGCAGCCAAGGGCGCCCAGGGGGAGATACGCAGTATTTT.

J is TRBJ1-2 and V is TRBV7-2; D gene unclear. Between the trimmed V and J ends, which lost 6 bases and 4 bases, there was a span of 12 bases. The CDR3 sequence is 13 residues long. Germline CDR1 and CDR2: SGHTA and FQGNSA. The CDR3 region is CASSPLEGYGYTF. The CDR3 DNA follows: TGTGCCAGCAGTCCCCTGGAGGGCTATGGCTACACCTTC.

The J gene is TRBJ2-4, the V gene TRBV5-1; 7 bases match TRBD1. Matching the DNA end better, TRBJ2-7 makes the J call doubtful. The CDR3 is 14 amino acids. Germline CDR1 reads SGHRS; CDR2 reads YFSETQ. CDR3 sequence reads: CASSRQGCTYEQYF. CDR3 coding DNA: TGCGCCAGCAGCCGACAGGGATGCACCTACGAGCAGTACTTC.

The gene calls are TRBV29-1 and TRBJ2-1, with unresolved D. Per germline, CDR1 SQVTM and CDR2 ANQGSEA. The V end lost 1 base, the J end lost 3 bases, and 10 bases lay between the germline ends. The CDR3 length is 14 residues. This CDR3 is CSVEGEGVYNEQFF. CDR3 coding DNA: TGCAGCGTTGAAGGGGAAGGTGTCTACAATGAGCAGTTCTTC.

Comments on this clonotype: One end of the junction does not line up with germline, which may come from a read error. The chain is built from TRBV5-1 and TRBJ2-7; D might be TRBD1 or TRBD2, each matching 5 bases. The CDR3 totals 12 residues. Germline-derived CDR1 and CDR2 are SGHRS and YFSETQ. The CDR3 is CTSSKVGDEQYF. CDR3 bases: TGCACCAGCAGCAAGGTGGGGGACGAGCAGTACTTC. Variable domain in full (rest from reference TRBV5-1 and TRBJ2-7): KAGVTQTPRYLIKTRGQQVTLSCSPISGHRSVSWYQQTPGQGLQFLFEYFSETQRNKGNFPGRFSGRQFSNSRSEMNVSTLELGDSALYLCTSSKVGDEQYFGPGTRLTVT.

The chain couples TRBV2 to TRBJ1-1, with 7 nucleotides matching TRBD1. Germline V gives CDR1 SNHLY, CDR2 FYNNEI. The junction had 3 bases not matched to a gene; V was cut back by 4 bases and J by 4 bases. The CDR3 covers 13 residues. CDR3: CASSGQGGTEAFF. The CDR3 nucleotides read TGTGCCAGCAGTGGTCAGGGGGGCACTGAAGCTTTCTTT.

V usage is TRBV10-3 and J usage is TRBJ2-5; TRBD2 aligns across 13 bases. The germline CDR1 and CDR2 sequences are ENHRY and SYGVKD. The length of the CDR3 is 15 residues. V lost 8 bases, J lost 11 bases, and 14 bases stayed unmatched. The CDR3 is CAIQEALAGGVEQYF. The CDR3 DNA is TGTGCCATCCAAGAGGCACTAGCGGGAGGGGTGGAGCAGTACTTC.

The V and J genes are TRBV20-1 and TRBJ2-5, with D hard to call. Trimming shortened V by 6 bases and J by 5 bases, and 13 bases separated the two germline ends. The CDR3 spans 12 residues. The germline gives CDR1 DFQATT, CDR2 SNEGSKA (reference sequence). The CDR3 region is CSAYVILETQYF. Here the CDR3 DNA reads TGCAGTGCATACGTCATTCTGGAGACCCAGTACTTC.

The CDR3 here is CASSLGTAGPMGEQYF. CDR3 nucleotides: TGTGCCAGCAGTCTCGGGACAGCCGGACCCATGGGAGAGCAGTACTTC. This chain connects TRBV28 to TRBJ2-7; 7 nucleotides match TRBD1. The J segment lost 7 bases and the V segment lost 5 bases, leaving 17 bases of the junction unmatched. Germline V gene sequence: CDR1 MDHEN, CDR2 SYDVKM. CDR3 length: 16 residues.

This sequence joins TRBV5-1 and TRBJ2-1, with a tentative D call TRBD2 (6 bases). CDR1 is SGHRS and CDR2 is YFSETQ in the germline V gene. Trimming pared 4 bases from V and 2 bases from J, leaving 13 bases between. CDR3 length equals 15 residues. This chain's CDR3 is CASSPNGGAYNEQFF. CDR3 in DNA: TGCGCCAGCAGCCCAAACGGGGGAGCCTACAATGAGCAGTTCTTC.